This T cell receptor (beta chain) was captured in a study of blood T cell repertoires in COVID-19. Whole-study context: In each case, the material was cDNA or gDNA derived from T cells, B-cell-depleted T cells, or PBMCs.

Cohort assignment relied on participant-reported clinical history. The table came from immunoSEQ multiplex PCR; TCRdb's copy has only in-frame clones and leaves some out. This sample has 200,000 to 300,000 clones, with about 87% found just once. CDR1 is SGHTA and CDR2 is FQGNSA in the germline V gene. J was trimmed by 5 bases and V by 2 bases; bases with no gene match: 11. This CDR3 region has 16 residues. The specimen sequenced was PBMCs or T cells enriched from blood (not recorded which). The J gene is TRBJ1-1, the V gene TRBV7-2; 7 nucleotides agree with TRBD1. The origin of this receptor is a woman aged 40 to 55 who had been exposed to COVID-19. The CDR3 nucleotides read TGTGCCAGCAGCTTACCAGGGGGGCCGGGGTGGACTGAAGCTTTCTTT. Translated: CASSLPGGPGWTEAFF.